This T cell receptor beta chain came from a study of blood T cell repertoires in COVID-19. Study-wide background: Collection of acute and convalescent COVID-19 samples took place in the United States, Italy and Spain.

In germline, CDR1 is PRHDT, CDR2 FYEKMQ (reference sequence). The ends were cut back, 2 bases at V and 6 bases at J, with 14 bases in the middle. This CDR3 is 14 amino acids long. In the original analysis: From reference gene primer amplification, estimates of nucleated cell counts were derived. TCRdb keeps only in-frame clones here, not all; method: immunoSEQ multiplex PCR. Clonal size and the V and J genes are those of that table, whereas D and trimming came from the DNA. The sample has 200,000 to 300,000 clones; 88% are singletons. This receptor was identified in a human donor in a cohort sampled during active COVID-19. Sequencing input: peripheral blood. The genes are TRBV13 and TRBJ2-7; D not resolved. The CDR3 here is CASSLPPESLEQYF. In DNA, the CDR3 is TGTGCCAGCAGCTTACCCCCAGAATCCCTCGAGCAGTACTTC. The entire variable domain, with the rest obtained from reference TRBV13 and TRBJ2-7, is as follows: AAGVIQSPRHLIKEKRETATLKCYPIPRHDTVYWYQQGPGQDPQFLISFYEKMQSDKGSIPDRFSAQQFSDYHSELNMSSLELGDSALYFCASSLPPESLEQYFGPGTRLTVT.